This TCR beta chain appears in the sequencing data of a study of T cell responses to AZD1222 COVID-19 vaccine. Notes on the study in general: Scientists sampled the repertoires only once the peak T cell response had passed.

Generated by immunoSEQ multiplex PCR, the TCRdb table keeps only in-frame clones and is missing some. The data show about 140,000 clones, 85% to 95% seen once. V lost 0 bases and J 0 bases, leaving 8 bases between the germline ends. This CDR3 has 16 residues. Germline V gives CDR1 LGHNA, CDR2 YSLEER. This clone has only a few counts. Its antigen is currently unknown. The sequencing used peripheral blood, collected on day 0 of AZD1222 vaccination. The chain uses TRBV4-3 and TRBJ2-2; D is ambiguous. The sequence was collected from an adult in good health. The CDR3 DNA reads as TGCGCCAGCAGCCAAGACCAGGACCCGAACACCGGGGAGCTGTTTTTT. It encodes CASSQDQDPNTGELFF.